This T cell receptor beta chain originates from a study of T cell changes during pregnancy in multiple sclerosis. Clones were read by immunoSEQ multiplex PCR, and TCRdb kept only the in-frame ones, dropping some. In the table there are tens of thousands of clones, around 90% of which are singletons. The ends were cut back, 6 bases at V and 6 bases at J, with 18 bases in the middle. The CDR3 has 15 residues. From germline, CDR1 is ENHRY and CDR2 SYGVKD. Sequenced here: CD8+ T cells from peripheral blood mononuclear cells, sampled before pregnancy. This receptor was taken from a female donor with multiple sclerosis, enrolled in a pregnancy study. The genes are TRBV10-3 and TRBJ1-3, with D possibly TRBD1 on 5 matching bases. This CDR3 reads CAIRKTEIEINTIYF. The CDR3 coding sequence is TGTGCCATCAGAAAGACAGAGATAGAGATAAACACCATATATTTT.